This T cell receptor (beta chain) emerged from a study of technical replicates of blood from a handful of donors. CDR1 SGHRS and CDR2 YFSETQ come from the germline V gene. The junction had 11 bases not matched to a gene; V was cut back by 4 bases and J by 4 bases. The CDR3 length is 16 residues. Clones were read by immunoSEQ multiplex PCR, and TCRdb kept only the in-frame ones, dropping some. The repertoire holds fewer than 85,000 clones, about 96% seen once, with about 0.31% in the top ten. The rearrangement uses TRBV5-1 and TRBJ2-3; 8 bases agree with TRBD2. The sequence derives from a human donor in good health. The source material was T cells isolated from PBMCs. The CDR3, as DNA: TGCGCCAGCAGCCCAGTTGGCGGGAGGATCTCAGATACGCAGTATTTT. It codes for CASSPVGGRISDTQYF.